This TCR beta chain was found in a study of T cells and Merkel cell carcinoma outcomes. Findings of the study overall: Reportedly, T-cell repertoire with density predicts Merkel cell carcinoma outcomes.

Profiling relied on immunoSEQ multiplex PCR, and the TCRdb table lists in-frame clones only, not all of them. The sample lists around 1,500 clones, around 90% occurring once. Germline V gene data show CDR1 as SEHNR and CDR2 as FQNEAQ (reference sequence). The V end lost 5 bases, the J end lost 3 bases, and 10 bases lay between the germline ends. The CDR3 totals 13 residues. About this clone itself: Its antigen remains unidentified.

Input material: tumor tissue from Merkel cell carcinoma. The chain carries TRBV7-9 and TRBJ1-2; no clear D gene. The receptor was isolated from a human donor with Merkel cell carcinoma. The CDR3 here is CASSPVGHYGYTF. The CDR3 DNA sequence: TGTGCCAGCAGCCCCGTAGGTCACTATGGCTACACCTTC.